These T cell receptor beta chains were read from a single sample in a study of beta chain features in type 1 diabetes. Produced via immunoSEQ multiplex PCR; TCRdb's table is partial and in-frame only. Seen here are over 150,000 clones, about 9.3% observed once, and the top ten hold 0.45% to 0.6%. Sequenced input: central memory CD4+ T cells from blood. Source of these receptors: a man aged 25-45 years with type 1 diabetes. Both conserved end residues are part of each CDR3. Fields, in order: V gene, J gene, D gene, clone size, CDR3 DNA, CDR3 protein. D genes are given only for firm matches. Size values are once, few and many counts, or a class for expanded clones, and some rows have none.

v_call: TRBV7-2
j_call: TRBJ2-3
d_call: -
clone_size: few
cdr3_nt: TGTGCCAGCAGCTTAACTAGGGAGGTAGATACGCAGTATTTT
cdr3_aa: CASSLTREVDTQYF

v_call: TRBV5-1
j_call: TRBJ2-1
d_call: TRBD2
clone_size: -
cdr3_nt: TGCGCCAGCAGCTTGACTCCTCCGGGAGGGCAGGGTGAGCAGTTCTTC
cdr3_aa: CASSLTPPGGQGEQFF

v_call: TRBV5-4
j_call: TRBJ2-1
d_call: TRBD2
clone_size: few
cdr3_nt: TGTGCCAGCAGTGGGGCTAGCGGGACCTACAATGAGCAGTTCTTC
cdr3_aa: CASSGASGTYNEQFF

v_call: TRBV27
j_call: TRBJ2-1
d_call: TRBD1
clone_size: -
cdr3_nt: TGTGCCAGCAGTTTAGGGGACAGGGGGCGAAATGAGCAGTTCTTC
cdr3_aa: CASSLGDRGRNEQFF

v_call: TRBV4-2
j_call: TRBJ2-7
d_call: TRBD2
clone_size: -
cdr3_nt: TGTGCCAGCAGCCAAGCTTTGAAGCGGGGGTCCTACGAGCAGTACTTC
cdr3_aa: CASSQALKRGSYEQYF

v_call: TRBV11-1
j_call: TRBJ2-1
d_call: TRBD1
clone_size: -
cdr3_nt: TGTGCCAGCAGCTTAGACCGACAGGGTTACGCGCAGTTCTTC
cdr3_aa: CASSLDRQGYAQFF

v_call: TRBV27
j_call: TRBJ2-2
d_call: -
clone_size: -
cdr3_nt: TGTGCCAGCAGTGGAGCGGGCAGACGAGAGGAGCTGTTTTTT
cdr3_aa: CASSGAGRREELFF

v_call: TRBV5-6
j_call: TRBJ1-4
d_call: -
clone_size: few
cdr3_nt: TGTGCCAGCAGCTTGGTGGTATCTGGCGGGGAAAAACTGTTTTTT
cdr3_aa: CASSLVVSGGEKLFF

v_call: TRBV14
j_call: TRBJ2-1
d_call: -
clone_size: few
cdr3_nt: TGTGCCAGCAGCCAAGGTTTCGGGAAGGGTAACAATGAGCAGTTCTTC
cdr3_aa: CASSQGFGKGNNEQFF

v_call: TRBV27
j_call: TRBJ2-7
d_call: -
clone_size: -
cdr3_nt: TGTGCCAGCAACCCGGGCCCCGGCCAGGGAGGCCGTTACGAGCAGTACTTC
cdr3_aa: CASNPGPGQGGRYEQYF

v_call: TRBV4-1
j_call: TRBJ2-1
d_call: TRBD2
clone_size: few
cdr3_nt: TGCGCCAGCAGCCAACGCGAGCGGGAGAGGTCCAATGAGCAGTTCTTC
cdr3_aa: CASSQRERERSNEQFF

v_call: TRBV10-3
j_call: TRBJ2-3
d_call: -
clone_size: few
cdr3_nt: TGTGCCATCAGTGGCGAAACCTCTAGCACAGATACGCAGTATTTT
cdr3_aa: CAISGETSSTDTQYF

v_call: TRBV18
j_call: TRBJ2-7
d_call: TRBD1
clone_size: -
cdr3_nt: TGTGCCAGCTCACCCGGACAGGTAATCTACGAGCAGTACTTC
cdr3_aa: CASSPGQVIYEQYF

v_call: TRBV29-1
j_call: TRBJ2-1
d_call: TRBD2
clone_size: -
cdr3_nt: TGCAGCGTGCGGACTAGCGGGAGTTGGTCCTACAATGAGCAGTTCTTC
cdr3_aa: CSVRTSGSWSYNEQFF

v_call: TRBV7-2
j_call: TRBJ1-5
d_call: -
clone_size: few
cdr3_nt: TGTGCCAGCAGCTCACTCGGGGGTTACAGCAATCAGCCCCAGCATTTT
cdr3_aa: CASSSLGGYSNQPQHF

v_call: TRBV2
j_call: TRBJ2-1
d_call: TRBD2
clone_size: few
cdr3_nt: TGTGCCACTAGCGGAAGCCCGATTGGTGAGCAGTTCTTC
cdr3_aa: CATSGSPIGEQFF

v_call: TRBV7-2
j_call: TRBJ1-1
d_call: -
clone_size: -
cdr3_nt: TGTGCCAGCAGCTTCCACAGCAGGTCTGAAGCTTTCTTT
cdr3_aa: CASSFHSRSEAFF

v_call: TRBV7-2
j_call: TRBJ2-2
d_call: -
clone_size: few
cdr3_nt: TGTGCCAGCAGCCCAAAGAGAGCCGGGGAGCTGTTTTTT
cdr3_aa: CASSPKRAGELFF

v_call: TRBV19
j_call: TRBJ2-7
d_call: TRBD1
clone_size: -
cdr3_nt: TGTGCCAGTAGTAAAGACAGGGGGCTTGCCTACGAGCAGTACTTC
cdr3_aa: CASSKDRGLAYEQYF

v_call: TRBV27
j_call: TRBJ2-3
d_call: TRBD2
clone_size: -
cdr3_nt: TGTGCCAGCAGTTTACTAGCGGGATCGGCGAATACGCAGTATTTT
cdr3_aa: CASSLLAGSANTQYF

v_call: TRBV18
j_call: TRBJ2-1
d_call: -
clone_size: -
cdr3_nt: TGTGCCAGCTCTCCAAACACAGCGGAGGCCTACAATGAGCAGTTCTTC
cdr3_aa: CASSPNTAEAYNEQFF

v_call: TRBV5-1
j_call: TRBJ1-2
d_call: TRBD1
clone_size: -
cdr3_nt: TGCGCCAGCAGCAGCTCGACAGGGAACTATGGCTACACCTTC
cdr3_aa: CASSSSTGNYGYTF

v_call: TRBV28
j_call: TRBJ2-3
d_call: -
clone_size: -
cdr3_nt: TGTGCCAGCGGGCGCAGTAGTCCAGATACGCAGTATTTT
cdr3_aa: CASGRSSPDTQYF

v_call: TRBV5-1
j_call: TRBJ2-1
d_call: -
clone_size: few
cdr3_nt: TGCGCCAGCAGCTTGGATGGGCGGGGCTACAATGAGCAGTTCTTC
cdr3_aa: CASSLDGRGYNEQFF

v_call: TRBV2
j_call: TRBJ2-6
d_call: -
clone_size: few
cdr3_nt: TGTGCCAGCAGTGTCGAAGCCCCTGGGGCCAACGTCCTGACTTTC
cdr3_aa: CASSVEAPGANVLTF

v_call: TRBV7-2
j_call: TRBJ1-3
d_call: -
clone_size: -
cdr3_nt: TGTGCCAGCAGCTTACAGGGGGGAAACACCATATATTTT
cdr3_aa: CASSLQGGNTIYF

v_call: TRBV7-8
j_call: TRBJ2-1
d_call: -
clone_size: medium-sized
cdr3_nt: TGTGCCAGCAGCTTAGCTCGTGTGTACAATGAGCAGTTCTTC
cdr3_aa: CASSLARVYNEQFF

v_call: TRBV4-1
j_call: TRBJ2-1
d_call: TRBD1
clone_size: -
cdr3_nt: TGCGCCAGCAGCCAGGCCGAAACAGGGGCCTCGGGGTACAATGAGCAGTTCTTC
cdr3_aa: CASSQAETGASGYNEQFF